The source of this TCR beta chain is a study of T cell responses to AZD1222 COVID-19 vaccine. Study context: Second-dose timings of about 4 or about 12 weeks were pooled.

Findings and caveats of the study: Vaccine-associated CD4 TCRs ranged over spike, dominating at 160-218 and 743-854.

Trimming at V came to 2 bases and at J to 1 base, leaving 6 bases not matched to a gene. CDR1 and CDR2 from the germline V gene are SGHVS and FQNEAQ. The CDR3 length is 17 residues. Repertoires were generated with immunoSEQ multiplex PCR, while TCRdb's copy carries only in-frame clones and drops some. The repertoire holds about 88,000 clones, with roughly 89% as singletons. Turning to this clone: The antigen is not known.

This clonotype originated in an adult in good health. This chain joins TRBV7-8 and TRBJ2-5, with TRBD2 identical over 11 bases. Sequenced here: peripheral blood, sampled on day 0 of AZD1222 vaccination. The CDR3 DNA sequence: TGTGCCAGCAGCTTAAGGACTAGCGGGCTCCTCCAAGAGACCCAGTACTTC. Its protein product is CASSLRTSGLLQETQYF.